This T cell receptor beta chain was found in a study of blood T cell repertoires in COVID-19. In the study overall: Spain, Italy and the United States supplied samples that represented acute and convalescent COVID-19. PBMCs, B-cell-depleted T cells, or T cells provided the cDNA or gDNA that made up the material.

As processed by the authors: Nucleated cell number was recorded as an estimate derived from reference gene primer amplification. The table came from immunoSEQ multiplex PCR; TCRdb's copy has only in-frame clones and leaves some out. V and J calls and clone size are as listed in that table; D and trimming were resolved from the DNA. In the table there are about 130,000 clones, about 78% of which are singletons. This CDR3 has 14 residues. V lost 0 bases and J lost 3, with 12 bases in between. Germline-derived CDR1 and CDR2 are GTSNPN and SVGIG (reference sequence). The sequence was collected from a man aged 55 to 69 who had recovered from COVID-19. The sequencing input was peripheral blood. V gene TRBV30 combines with J gene TRBJ2-7; perhaps TRBD1 as D (7 bases). The DNA of the CDR3 is TGTGCCTGGAGTGTACTAGCAGGGGGCTACGAGCAGTACTTC. It codes for CAWSVLAGGYEQYF.